This T cell receptor beta chain was recorded in a study of blood T cell repertoires in COVID-19. Study in general: Both acute and convalescent COVID-19 samples were obtained from the United States, Italy and Spain. Nucleic acid was either cDNA or gDNA, and it came from T cells, B-cell-depleted T cells, or PBMCs.

Germline CDR1 LGHDT, CDR2 YNNKEL (reference sequence). CDR3 length equals 15 residues. Trimming took 6 bases from V and 9 from J; bases not matched to a gene: 15. Authors' processing steps: For nucleated cells, counts were estimated from reference gene primer amplification. The protocol was immunoSEQ multiplex PCR, while the TCRdb copy is restricted to in-frame clones and leaves out a portion. V, J and clone size derive from that table, while D and trimming were established from the DNA sequence. The profile shows tens of thousands of clones, less than 90% of them singletons. The chain uses TRBV3-1 (or the pseudogene TRBV3-2) and TRBJ2-5; 8 bases fit TRBD1. This receptor was identified in a man aged 60 to 69 with active COVID-19. Sequencing was done on a sample of peripheral blood. CDR3 sequence reads: CASRHGELDRGAQYF. For the CDR3, the DNA is TGTGCCAGCAGACATGGGGAACTAGACAGGGGCGCCCAGTACTTC.